Listed here are 29 T cell receptor beta chains from one sample, sequenced in a study of OX40 agonist ivuxolimab in advanced cancers. The table came from immunoSEQ multiplex PCR; TCRdb's copy has only in-frame clones and leaves some out. Of under 50,000 clones in the sample, roughly 82% are singletons; the top ten hold around 8%. This material consisted of CD4+ or CD8+ T cells sorted from blood, taken in a trial of the OX40 agonist ivuxolimab. Receptors originate from an adult with an advanced solid tumor such as melanoma, head and neck, liver or kidney cancer.

The rearrangement uses TRBV29-1 and TRBJ1-1; D may be TRBD1 (6 bases). Per germline, CDR1 SQVTM and CDR2 ANQGSEA. V shed 3 bases and J shed 7 bases, with 12 bases lying between them. This CDR3 has 12 amino acids. The CDR3 nucleotides are TGCAGCGTTGATGCAGGGGATGATGAAGCTTTCTTT. Amino acid sequence: CSVDAGDDEAFF.

This clone was detected a few times. The chain is built from TRBV2 and TRBJ2-5; TRBD1 agrees at 7 bases. Germline CDR1 reads SNHLY; CDR2 reads FYNNEI. The CDR3 extends over 15 amino acids. Losses at the gene ends were 3 bases for V and 5 bases for J; bases not matched to a gene: 9. The CDR3: CASSENRGVGETQYF. CDR3 in DNA: TGTGCCAGCAGTGAGAACAGGGGAGTGGGGGAGACCCAGTACTTC.

This chain joins TRBV5-5 and TRBJ2-1; 9 nucleotides align to TRBD2. The CDR3 has 15 residues. Germline loops: CDR1 SGHKS, CDR2 YYEKEE (reference sequence). The ends lost 4 bases at V and 4 bases at J; junction bases unmatched: 6. CDR3 DNA: TGTGCCAGCAGCCGAAACGCGGGAGGGTACAATGAGCAGTTCTTC. It codes for CASSRNAGGYNEQFF.

The chain uses TRBV10-3 and TRBJ2-1; D uncertain. The germline V and J ends were trimmed by 6 bases and 3 bases, with 9 bases remaining between them. The CDR3 contains 13 residues. CDR1 is ENHRY, CDR2 SYGVKD, per germline. CDR3 coding DNA: TGTGCCATCAGCGGTTCTTACTACAATGAGCAGTTCTTC. Residues: CAISGSYYNEQFF.

This chain links TRBV5-8 with TRBJ2-1, with TRBD2 matching over 9 bases. J lost 8 bases, V lost 4 bases, and 10 bases had no gene match. From germline, CDR1 is SGHTS and CDR2 YDEGEE. The CDR3 spans 15 residues. CDR3 sequence: CASSRSGRSTDEQFF. Written as DNA, the CDR3 is TGTGCCAGCAGCCGTAGCGGGAGATCCACGGATGAGCAGTTCTTC.

This clone was seen once. The V and J genes are TRBV28 and TRBJ1-2; 9 nucleotides line up with TRBD1. CDR1 is MDHEN, CDR2 SYDVKM, per germline. The V gene end was trimmed by 3 bases and the J gene end by 7 bases; junction bases not matched to a gene: 12. The CDR3 runs 16 residues. Here the CDR3 reads CASSFQGRTGEIGYTF. DNA for the CDR3: TGTGCCAGCAGTTTCCAGGGCAGGACAGGGGAAATTGGCTACACCTTC.

The chain recombines TRBV7-9 with TRBJ2-5; 7 bases agree with TRBD2. Trimming cost V 3 bases and J 5 bases; bases outside gene matches: 6. The CDR3 has 14 residues. The germline CDR1 and CDR2 sequences are SEHNR and FQNEAQ (reference sequence). The CDR3 coding sequence is TGTGCCAGCAGCTTGGCGGGAGTAGGGGAGACCCAGTACTTC. Residues: CASSLAGVGETQYF.

The chain is built from TRBV5-1 and TRBJ2-7; D unresolved. In germline, CDR1 is SGHRS, CDR2 YFSETQ. The CDR3 contains 14 residues. Trimming took off 4 bases at V and 0 bases at J, with 11 bases between the two ends. The chain's CDR3 is CASSPQAASYEQYF. DNA of the CDR3: TGCGCCAGCAGCCCCCAGGCAGCCTCCTACGAGCAGTACTTC.

V is TRBV19 and J is TRBJ2-7; D is ambiguous. The CDR3 totals 13 residues. With 6 bases removed from V and 6 bases from J, the gap between germline ends came to 15 bases. CDR1 is LNHDA, CDR2 SQIVND, per germline (reference sequence). The CDR3, as DNA: TGTGCCAGTAGCCTACAAGCCGTGGGCGAGCAGTACTTC. Protein product: CASSLQAVGEQYF.

The CDR3 DNA follows: TGCGCCAGCCATCAAGGCAGGGCAACTGAAGCTTTCTTT. Translated, it gives CASHQGRATEAFF. The V and J genes are TRBV10-2 and TRBJ1-1; TRBD1 is a possible D gene (5 bases). From germline, CDR1 is WSHSY and CDR2 SAAADI. The CDR3 sequence is 13 residues long. V dropped 8 bases and J dropped 5 bases, with 15 bases sitting between them.

This chain uses TRBV14 with TRBJ2-7; the D is unclear. Germline CDR1 SGHDN, CDR2 FVKESK. The CDR3 spans 13 residues. V was shortened by 1 base and J by 1 base, with 5 bases between the two germline ends. This CDR3 is CASSQVFSYEQYF. In DNA, the CDR3 is TGTGCCAGCAGCCAAGTTTTTTCCTACGAGCAGTACTTC.

This clone was recorded a few times. The gene calls are TRBV10-1 and TRBJ1-6; D uncertain. V was pared by 6 bases and J by 1 base, with 4 bases between. Per the germline V gene, CDR1 is WNHNN and CDR2 is SYGVQD (reference sequence). The CDR3 totals 13 residues. The CDR3 here is CASRASYNSPLHF. CDR3 coding DNA: TGCGCCAGCAGGGCTTCCTATAATTCACCCCTCCACTTT.

The rearrangement joins TRBV7-9 to TRBJ2-3; D unresolved. The germline V and J ends were trimmed by 7 bases and 2 bases, with 16 bases remaining between them. Germline V gives CDR1 SEHNR, CDR2 FQNEAQ (reference sequence). The CDR3 has 15 amino acids. The DNA for the CDR3 is TGTGCCAGCACCCCGGTAGCCTCAAACACAGATACGCAGTATTTT. Translated: CASTPVASNTDTQYF. Drawing the rest from reference TRBV7-9 and TRBJ2-3, the complete variable domain is DTGVSQNPRHKITKRGQNVTFRCDPISEHNRLYWYRQTLGQGPEFLTYFQNEAQLEKSRLLSDRFSAERPKGSFSTLEIQRTEQGDSAMYLCASTPVASNTDTQYFGPGTRLTVL.

In its sample, this clone was seen once. The chain uses TRBV29-1 and TRBJ2-2; D remains unclear. Germline CDR1 reads SQVTM; CDR2 reads ANQGSEA. The CDR3 is 11 residues long. The V end lost 7 bases, the J end lost 1 base, and 4 bases lay between the germline ends. CDR3 nucleotide sequence: TGCAGCGGCGAGAACACCGGGGAGCTGTTTTTT. Translating it yields CSGENTGELFF.

This clone has just one count. The CDR3 DNA reads as TGTGCCAGCAGCTTAGCCGGGGACGCGAACACTGAAGCTTTCTTT. Translation: CASSLAGDANTEAFF. The chain has TRBV7-9 and TRBJ1-1; a weak D match, TRBD1 (5 bases). Trimming removed 0 bases at V and 1 base at J, with 9 bases between. This CDR3 is 15 amino acids long. The germline V gene encodes CDR1 SEHNR and CDR2 FQNEAQ (reference sequence).

The rearrangement links TRBV6-1 to TRBJ2-7; tentative D call: TRBD1 (6 bases). The V end was cut by 10 bases, the J end by 0 bases, with 16 bases between. CDR1 is MNHNS, CDR2 SASEGT, per germline. This CDR3 comprises 14 residues. CDR3 loop: CANRWAGDSYEQYF. As DNA, the CDR3 is TGTGCCAACAGGTGGGCAGGGGACTCCTACGAGCAGTACTTC.

The rearrangement joins TRBV10-2 to TRBJ1-4; D gene ambiguous. This CDR3 has 14 amino acids. V gave up 5 bases and J gave up 7 bases, with 14 bases separating them. The germline V gene encodes CDR1 WSHSY and CDR2 SAAADI. The CDR3 region has the DNA TGCGCCAGCAGTAAAGAAGGTTGGACTGAAAAACTGTTTTTT. This encodes CASSKEGWTEKLFF.

The rearrangement joins TRBV5-1 to TRBJ2-2, with D uncertain. Per germline, CDR1 SGHRS and CDR2 YFSETQ. The ends were cut back, 1 base at V and 6 bases at J, with 10 bases in the middle. The CDR3 has 14 residues. CDR3 DNA sequence: TGCGCCAGCAGCTTGATTGGAAACGCCGGGGAGCTGTTTTTT. Translating gives CASSLIGNAGELFF.

The chain recombines TRBV19 with TRBJ2-1, with 9 bases aligning to TRBD2. The CDR3 sequence is 13 residues long. Unmatched junction bases numbered 10, after V lost 6 bases and J lost 13 bases. The germline gives CDR1 LNHDA, CDR2 SQIVND (reference sequence). The CDR3 DNA reads as TGTGCCAGTAGCCCGACTAGCGGCGTCTCCCAGTTCTTC. Its translation: CASSPTSGVSQFF.

This chain connects TRBV12-2 to TRBJ2-7; TRBD2 reflects the table's D call only, with no check against the DNA. TRBV12-2 is shown as a pseudogene. This CDR3 contains 14 residues. The CDR3 nucleotides are TGTGCAAGTCGCTTAAGTAAGGAGAACTACGAGCAGTACTTC. Translated: CASRLSKENYEQYF.

To note about this clone: The same CDR3 also results from other DNA sequences found in this sample. The chain recombines TRBV4-3 with TRBJ2-1, with 11 bases aligning to TRBD2. The CDR3 contains 16 residues. J gave up 9 bases and V 4 bases, and 11 bases lay outside the gene matches. Germline V gene data show CDR1 as LGHNA and CDR2 as YSLEER. In nucleotides, the CDR3 is TGCGCCAGCAGCCCAGTAGCGGGGGGGCCATCAGGTGAGCAGTTCTTC. Protein sequence: CASSPVAGGPSGEQFF.

The chain couples TRBV9 to TRBJ2-1; TRBD2 matches at 10 bases. J gave up 1 base and V 0 bases, and 4 bases lay outside the gene matches. The CDR3 runs to 17 residues. Germline V CDR1 and CDR2: SGDLS, YYNGEE. In nucleotides, the CDR3 is TGTGCCAGCAGCGTAGCTCCTAGCGGGAGTTCCTACAATGAGCAGTTCTTC. Translated, it gives CASSVAPSGSSYNEQFF.

The J gene is TRBJ1-4, the V gene TRBV7-2; 10 bases map to TRBD1. J lost 8 bases, V lost 1 base, and 4 bases had no gene match. The CDR3 runs 15 residues. Per the germline V gene, CDR1 is SGHTA and CDR2 is FQGNSA. CDR3 protein: CASSLVTGGREKLFF. DNA of the CDR3: TGTGCCAGCAGCTTAGTGACAGGGGGCAGGGAAAAACTGTTTTTT.

The chain has TRBV5-6 and TRBJ2-7, with no clear D. CDR1 is SGHDT and CDR2 is YYEEEE in the germline V gene. V lost 7 bases and J 0 bases, leaving 5 bases between the germline ends. The CDR3 spans 11 residues. The chain's CDR3 is CASGFSYEQYF. CDR3 DNA: TGTGCCAGCGGATTCTCCTACGAGCAGTACTTC. Full variable domain (rest looked up from reference TRBV5-6 and TRBJ2-7): DAGVTQSPTHLIKTRGQQVTLRCSPKSGHDTVSWYQQALGQGPQFIFQYYEEEERQRGNFPDRFSGHQFPNYSSELNVNALLLGDSALYLCASGFSYEQYFGPGTRLTVT.

This sequence joins TRBV7-9 and TRBJ2-5; 8 bases are shared with TRBD2. Germline assignment: CDR1 SEHNR and CDR2 FQNEAQ (reference sequence). The CDR3 covers 17 residues. The ends lost 2 bases at V and 1 base at J; junction bases unmatched: 9. CDR3 protein: CASSLLSREASQETQYF. Here the CDR3 DNA reads TGTGCCAGCAGCTTACTCTCGCGGGAGGCTTCCCAAGAGACCCAGTACTTC.

V usage is TRBV2 and J usage is TRBJ1-1; D remains ambiguous. Trimming took 5 bases from V and 1 from J, leaving 8 bases between them. The CDR3 totals 13 residues. CDR1 is SNHLY, CDR2 FYNNEI, per germline. The CDR3 nucleotides are TGTGCCAGCAGTCCTGGACGGAACACTGAAGCTTTCTTT. It translates to CASSPGRNTEAFF.

The genes are TRBV19 and TRBJ1-5; D perhaps matches TRBD1 (6 bases). With 10 bases removed from V and 0 bases from J, the gap between germline ends came to 13 bases. The CDR3 is 14 amino acids. In germline, CDR1 is LNHDA, CDR2 SQIVND (reference sequence). CDR3 coding DNA: TGTGCCACCGCCGGACAGATTAGCAATCAGCCCCAGCATTTT. Amino acid sequence: CATAGQISNQPQHF.

This clone has only one observation. J is TRBJ2-2 and V is TRBV19, with a possible D match to TRBD1 (5 bases). The germline gives CDR1 LNHDA, CDR2 SQIVND (reference sequence). The CDR3 has 18 amino acids. Trimming left V 6 bases short and J 0 bases short, with 20 bases between. This chain's CDR3 is CASRVTQGRSSNTGELFF. The CDR3 DNA reads as TGTGCCAGTAGGGTGACCCAGGGTAGGTCTTCGAACACCGGGGAGCTGTTTTTT.

V and J are TRBV6-1 and TRBJ1-2, with TRBD1 as a possible D gene (6 bases). This CDR3 spans 13 amino acids. In germline, CDR1 is MNHNS, CDR2 SASEGT. The ends were cut back, 8 bases at V and 2 bases at J, with 12 bases in the middle. The chain's CDR3 is CASRGGGNYGYTF. CDR3 in DNA: TGTGCCAGCCGCGGAGGGGGAAACTATGGCTACACCTTC.